The clone carrying this T cell receptor (beta chain) has more than one count but fewer than ten. As yet, its antigen is unknown. The data originate from a study of cytomegalovirus exposure and HLA in healthy donors. Study-wide points: Later analysis identified several of the most significant clusters that appeared linked to common viral pathogens.

V dropped 3 bases and J dropped 2 bases, with 7 bases sitting between them. From germline, CDR1 is ENHRY and CDR2 SYGVKD. This CDR3 comprises 13 residues. Amplification used 60 Vbeta primers and 13 Jbeta primers. Measured with immunoSEQ multiplex PCR; TCRdb has only the in-frame clones, and not every one. This table holds 200,000 to 250,000 clones, about 78% found once. The sequence was obtained from a male donor in good health and CMV-seronegative. Sequencing used PBMCs. The chain uses TRBV10-3 and TRBJ1-2, with D unclear. CDR3 DNA: TGTGCCATCAGTGAAGGCGGGAACTATGGCTACACCTTC. Residues: CAISEGGNYGYTF.